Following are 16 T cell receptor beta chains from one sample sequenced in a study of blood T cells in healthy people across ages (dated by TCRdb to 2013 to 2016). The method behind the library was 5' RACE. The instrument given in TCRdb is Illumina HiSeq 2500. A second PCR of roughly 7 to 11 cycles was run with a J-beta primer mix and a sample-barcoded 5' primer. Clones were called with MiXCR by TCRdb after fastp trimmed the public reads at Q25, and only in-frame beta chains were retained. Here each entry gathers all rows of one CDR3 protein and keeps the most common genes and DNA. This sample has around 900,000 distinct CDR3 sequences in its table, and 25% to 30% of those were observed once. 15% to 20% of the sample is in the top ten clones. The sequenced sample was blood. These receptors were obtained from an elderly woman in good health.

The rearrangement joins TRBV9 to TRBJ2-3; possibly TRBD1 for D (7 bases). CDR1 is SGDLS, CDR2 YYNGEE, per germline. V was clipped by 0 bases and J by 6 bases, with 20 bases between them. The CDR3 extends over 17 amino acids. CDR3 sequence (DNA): TGTGCCAGCAGCGTAGGGTCAGGGGGGCGCGAAGGGGATACGCAGTATTTT. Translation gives CASSVGSGGREGDTQYF.

The CDR3 sequence is CASSPEQGRMNYGYTF. DNA of the CDR3: TGTGCCAGCAGTCCGGAACAGGGTAGAATGAACTATGGCTACACCTTC. V and J are TRBV28 and TRBJ1-2, with D maybe TRBD1 (6 bases). Germline V lookup: CDR1 MDHEN, CDR2 SYDVKM. This CDR3 comprises 16 residues. Trimming cost V 5 bases and J 2 bases, with 18 bases left between them.

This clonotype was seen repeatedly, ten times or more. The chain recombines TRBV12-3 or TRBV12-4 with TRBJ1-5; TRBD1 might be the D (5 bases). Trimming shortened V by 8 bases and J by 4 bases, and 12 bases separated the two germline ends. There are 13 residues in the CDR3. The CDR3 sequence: CASSGGTNQPQHF. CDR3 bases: TGTGCCAGCTCAGGTGGGACGAATCAGCCCCAGCATTTT.

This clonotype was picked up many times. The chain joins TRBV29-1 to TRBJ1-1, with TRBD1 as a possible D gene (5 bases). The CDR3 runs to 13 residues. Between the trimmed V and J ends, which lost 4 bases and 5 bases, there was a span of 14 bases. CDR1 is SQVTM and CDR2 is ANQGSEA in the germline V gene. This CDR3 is CSVVVQAGTEAFF. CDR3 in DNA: TGCAGCGTTGTAGTACAGGCGGGGACTGAAGCTTTCTTT.

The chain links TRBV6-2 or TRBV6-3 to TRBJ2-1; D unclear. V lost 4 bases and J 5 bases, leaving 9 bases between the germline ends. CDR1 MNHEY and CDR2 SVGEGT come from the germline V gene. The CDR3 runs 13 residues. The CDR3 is CASSWTGHNEQFF. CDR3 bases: TGTGCCAGCAGTTGGACCGGGCACAATGAGCAGTTCTTC.

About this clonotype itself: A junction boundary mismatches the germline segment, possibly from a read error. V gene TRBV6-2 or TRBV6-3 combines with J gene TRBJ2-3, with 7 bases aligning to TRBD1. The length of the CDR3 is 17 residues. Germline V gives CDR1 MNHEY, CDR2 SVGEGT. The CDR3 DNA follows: TGTGCCAGCAGACGGCCCCAACAGGGGCTTGGCTCAGATGCGCAGTATTTT. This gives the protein CASRRPQQGLGSDAQYF.

CDR3 nucleotide sequence: TGCAGTGCTAGAGCCCCCGGGAGAAGTGCCTCGCAGCATTTT. Protein product: CSARAPGRSASQHF. The chain recombines TRBV20-1 with TRBJ1-5, with no clear D. The CDR3 runs to 14 residues. The V gene lost 1 base and the J gene lost 13 bases, with 20 bases spanning the gap. Germline values: CDR1 DFQATT, CDR2 SNEGSKA (reference sequence).

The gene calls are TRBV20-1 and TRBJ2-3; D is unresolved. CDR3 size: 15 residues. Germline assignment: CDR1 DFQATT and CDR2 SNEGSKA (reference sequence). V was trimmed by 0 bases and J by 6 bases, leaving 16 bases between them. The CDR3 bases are TGCAGTGCTAGAGATAGAAGGACCGTCTGGGATACGCAGTATTTT. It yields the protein CSARDRRTVWDTQYF.

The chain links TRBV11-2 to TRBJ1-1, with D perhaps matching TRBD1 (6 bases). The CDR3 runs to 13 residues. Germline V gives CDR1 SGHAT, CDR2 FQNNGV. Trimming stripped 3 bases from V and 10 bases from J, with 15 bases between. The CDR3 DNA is TGTGCCAGCAGCTTCACGGCAGGGGACGGAGCTTTCTTT. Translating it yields CASSFTAGDGAFF.

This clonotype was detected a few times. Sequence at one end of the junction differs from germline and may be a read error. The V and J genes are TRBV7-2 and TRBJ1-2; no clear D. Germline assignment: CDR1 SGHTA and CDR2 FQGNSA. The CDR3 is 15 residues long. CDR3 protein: CACSLDMEANYGYTF. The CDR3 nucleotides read TGTGCCTGCAGCTTAGATATGGAAGCTAACTATGGCTACACCTTC. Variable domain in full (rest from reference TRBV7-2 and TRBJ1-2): GAGVSQSPSNKVTEKGKDVELRCDPISGHTALYWYRQSLGQGLEFLIYFQGNSAPDKSGLPSDRFSAERTGGSVSTLTIQRTQQEDSAVYLCACSLDMEANYGYTFGSGTRLTVV.

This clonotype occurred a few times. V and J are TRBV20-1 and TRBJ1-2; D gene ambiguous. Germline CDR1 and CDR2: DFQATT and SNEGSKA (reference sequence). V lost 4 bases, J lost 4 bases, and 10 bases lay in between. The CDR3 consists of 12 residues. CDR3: CSAKVGSYGYTF. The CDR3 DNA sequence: TGCAGTGCTAAGGTGGGCTCCTATGGCTACACCTTC.

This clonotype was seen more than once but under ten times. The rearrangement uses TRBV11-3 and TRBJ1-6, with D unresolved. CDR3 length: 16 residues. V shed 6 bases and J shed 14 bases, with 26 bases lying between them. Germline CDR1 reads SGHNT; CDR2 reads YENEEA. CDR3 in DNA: TGTGCCAGCAGTTTCAACGACCGAAATCCCCCGCAGGCCCTCCACTTT. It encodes CASSFNDRNPPQALHF.

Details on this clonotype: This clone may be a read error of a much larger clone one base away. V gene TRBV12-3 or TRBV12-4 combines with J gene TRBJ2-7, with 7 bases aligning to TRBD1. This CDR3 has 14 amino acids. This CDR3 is CASSPGQSAYGQYF. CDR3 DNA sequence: TGTGCCAGCAGCCCGGGACAGTCTGCCTACGGGCAGTACTTC.

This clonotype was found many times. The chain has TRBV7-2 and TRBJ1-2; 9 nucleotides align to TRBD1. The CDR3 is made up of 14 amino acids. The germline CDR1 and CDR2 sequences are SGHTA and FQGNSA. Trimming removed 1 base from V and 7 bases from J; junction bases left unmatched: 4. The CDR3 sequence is CASSLGQGVGGYTF. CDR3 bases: TGTGCCAGCAGCTTAGGACAGGGGGTTGGTGGCTACACCTTC.

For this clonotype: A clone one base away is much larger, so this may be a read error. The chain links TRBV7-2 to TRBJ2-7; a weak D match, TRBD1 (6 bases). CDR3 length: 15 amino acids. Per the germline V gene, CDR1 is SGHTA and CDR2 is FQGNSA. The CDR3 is CPSSLGFQGSHEQYF. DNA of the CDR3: TGTCCCAGCAGCTTAGGATTTCAGGGGTCCCACGAGCAGTACTTC.

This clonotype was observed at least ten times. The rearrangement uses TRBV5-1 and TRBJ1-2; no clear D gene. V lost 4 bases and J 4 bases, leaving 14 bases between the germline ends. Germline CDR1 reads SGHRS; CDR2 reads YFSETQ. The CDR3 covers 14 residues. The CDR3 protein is CASSREGPSYGYTF. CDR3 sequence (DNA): TGCGCCAGCAGCCGCGAAGGGCCGTCCTATGGCTACACCTTC.